The rows below give T cell receptor beta chains drawn from one sample of a study of T cell responses to AZD1222 COVID-19 vaccine. Assay used: immunoSEQ multiplex PCR; TCRdb lists only in-frame clones, some missing. This sample carries approximately 120,000 clones, roughly 93% of them seen once, and the ten largest clones take 3.1%. The sequencing here drew on peripheral blood, taken on day 0 of AZD1222 vaccination. These receptors came from an adult in good health. Each CDR3 is given with its conserved first and last residue. D genes are given only for firm matches. Expanded clones are given a class, and other clones once, few, many or no size at all.

clone_size	d_call	v_call	j_call	cdr3_aa	cdr3_nt
-	-	TRBV9	TRBJ1-3	CASSVEPGNTIYF	TGTGCCAGCAGCGTAGAACCGGGGAACACCATATATTTT
-	-	TRBV7-2	TRBJ2-1	CASSLGRRVPNEQFF	TGTGCCAGCAGCTTAGGTAGACGGGTCCCCAATGAGCAGTTCTTC
-	-	TRBV5-1	TRBJ1-2	CASSLVGADGYTF	TGCGCCAGCAGCTTGGTGGGGGCGGATGGCTACACCTTC
-	-	TRBV7-9	TRBJ2-7	CASRGGTESYEQYF	TGTGCCAGCCGAGGAGGGACGGAGTCCTACGAGCAGTACTTC
-	-	TRBV20-1	TRBJ2-7	CSASVGALEQYF	TGCAGTGCTAGTGTGGGGGCCCTCGAGCAGTACTTC
-	-	TRBV21-1	TRBJ2-6	CASSKAEGGDRSGANVLTF	TGTGCCAGCAGCAAAGCGGAAGGGGGAGACCGCTCTGGGGCCAACGTCCTGACTTTC
-	-	TRBV28	TRBJ1-1	CASRAWGWGAEAFF	TGTGCCAGCAGAGCCTGGGGATGGGGGGCTGAAGCTTTCTTT
-	-	TRBV24-1	TRBJ1-5	CATSGPQGDDSNQPQHF	TGTGCCACCAGTGGACCTCAGGGTGACGATAGCAATCAGCCCCAGCATTTT
few	TRBD2	TRBV6-2/TRBV6-3	TRBJ2-7	CASSYSWTSGSSYEQYF	TGTGCCAGCAGTTACTCATGGACTAGCGGGAGTAGTTACGAGCAGTACTTC
few	-	TRBV18	TRBJ1-1	CASSPTGNTEAFF	TGTGCCAGCTCCCCGACAGGGAACACTGAAGCTTTCTTT
-	-	TRBV10-3	TRBJ2-2	CAISVGREPGELFF	TGTGCCATCAGTGTGGGCAGGGAGCCCGGGGAGCTGTTTTTT
-	-	TRBV7-9	TRBJ1-1	CASSPAGDEAFF	TGTGCCAGCAGCCCGGCGGGAGATGAAGCTTTCTTT
-	-	TRBV19	TRBJ1-5	CASSSPDNQPQHF	TGTGCCAGTAGTAGCCCTGACAATCAGCCCCAGCATTTT
few	-	TRBV7-2	TRBJ1-3	CASSLVATAGNTIYF	TGTGCCAGCAGCTTAGTAGCGACAGCTGGAAACACCATATATTTT
once	-	TRBV28	TRBJ2-3	CASSFPAGGTDTQYF	TGTGCCAGCAGTTTTCCCGCCGGTGGCACAGATACGCAGTATTTT
-	-	TRBV30	TRBJ2-7	CAWSPTRLSRSPYYEQYF	TGTGCCTGGAGTCCCACACGGTTGAGCAGGTCCCCCTATTACGAGCAGTACTTC
-	-	TRBV20-1	TRBJ2-1	CSARLVNEQFF	TGCAGTGCTAGACTAGTAAATGAGCAGTTCTTC
-	-	TRBV19	TRBJ1-2	CASSINYPENYGYTF	TGTGCCAGTAGTATTAATTATCCGGAAAACTATGGCTACACCTTC
-	-	TRBV9	TRBJ1-1	CASSVGSRGGGTEAFF	TGTGCCAGCAGCGTAGGAAGCAGGGGCGGGGGGACTGAAGCTTTCTTT
-	TRBD2	TRBV19	TRBJ2-7	CASSIQTSGSFEQYF	TGTGCCAGTAGTATACAGACTAGCGGGAGTTTCGAGCAGTACTTC
-	-	TRBV6-5	TRBJ2-4	CASSYAKAPAKNIQYF	TGTGCCAGCAGTTACGCAAAGGCCCCCGCCAAAAACATTCAGTACTTC
-	TRBD1	TRBV27	TRBJ2-7	CASSGAQGAYEQYF	TGTGCCAGCAGCGGGGCACAGGGGGCGTACGAGCAGTACTTC
-	-	TRBV19	TRBJ2-2	CASSILNGRLGGELFF	TGTGCCAGTAGTATCCTCAACGGACGGCTGGGTGGGGAGCTGTTTTTT
-	-	TRBV5-4	TRBJ1-1	CASGRGRGNTEAFF	TGTGCCAGCGGCCGGGGGAGGGGGAACACTGAAGCTTTCTTT
few	-	TRBV6-2/TRBV6-3	TRBJ2-5	CASSYSILLETQYF	TGTGCCAGCAGTTACTCGATTCTGTTAGAGACCCAGTACTTC
-	TRBD2	TRBV3-1/TRBV3-2	TRBJ2-1	CASSSPPSGRLNEQFF	TGTGCCAGCAGCAGCCCCCCTAGCGGGAGGCTCAATGAGCAGTTCTTC
-	TRBD1	TRBV10-1	TRBJ2-1	CASSIYRQGNLGLDEQFF	TGCGCCAGCAGTATTTACCGACAGGGGAACCTGGGCCTTGATGAGCAGTTCTTC
-	-	TRBV28	TRBJ2-3	CASSFLSGTDTQYF	TGTGCCAGCAGTTTTCTATCGGGCACAGATACGCAGTATTTT
-	-	TRBV4-2	TRBJ2-1	CASSQVSGGSEQFF	TGTGCCAGCAGCCAAGTTTCCGGGGGAAGTGAGCAGTTCTTC
once	TRBD1	TRBV6-4	TRBJ2-7	CASSDAGQGVSYEQYF	TGTGCCAGCAGTGACGCGGGACAGGGGGTCTCCTACGAGCAGTACTTC
-	TRBD1	TRBV19	TRBJ1-3	CASSHRGPAGNTIYF	TGTGCCAGTAGTCACAGGGGTCCGGCTGGAAACACCATATATTTT